The next 19 T cell receptor beta chains were all read from a single sample in a study of T cell changes during pregnancy in multiple sclerosis. The repertoire was sequenced with immunoSEQ multiplex PCR; TCRdb's copy has only in-frame clones and lacks some. The repertoire consists of approximately 30,000 clones, with roughly 90% occurring once and the leading ten covering around 0.6%. Source: CD4+ T cells from peripheral blood mononuclear cells, taken in the first trimester of pregnancy. Receptors originate from a female donor in good health, enrolled as a control in a pregnancy study.

The chain has TRBV5-5 and TRBJ2-2; TRBD1 aligns across 7 bases. CDR1 SGHKS and CDR2 YYEKEE come from the germline V gene (reference sequence). CDR3 length equals 15 residues. The V gene end was trimmed by 4 bases and the J gene end by 4 bases; junction bases not matched to a gene: 7. CDR3 in amino acids: CASSEEDRFTGELFF. The CDR3 nucleotides read TGTGCCAGCAGCGAAGAGGACAGGTTCACCGGGGAGCTGTTTTTT.

The chain employs TRBV2 and TRBJ2-5, with 7 nucleotides matching TRBD1. Trimming removed 4 bases from V and 2 bases from J; junction bases left unmatched: 4. Germline V gene data show CDR1 as SNHLY and CDR2 as FYNNEI. This CDR3 has 14 residues. CDR3 coding DNA: TGTGCCAGCAGTGCCATGACAGGGCAAGAGACCCAGTACTTC. Amino acids: CASSAMTGQETQYF. Using reference TRBV2 and TRBJ2-5 for the parts outside the CDR3, the full variable domain is EPEVTQTPSHQVTQMGQEVILRCVPISNHLYFYWYRQILGQKVEFLVSFYNNEISEKSEIFDDQFSVERPDGSNFTLKIRSTKLEDSAMYFCASSAMTGQETQYFGPGTRLLVL.

The chain links TRBV30 to TRBJ1-5; perhaps TRBD1 as D (5 bases). The CDR3 extends over 11 amino acids. Germline V gives CDR1 GTSNPN, CDR2 SVGIG (reference sequence). The V gene lost 2 bases and the J gene lost 10 bases, with 9 bases spanning the gap. CDR3 loop: CAWSMGGPQHF. For the CDR3, the DNA is TGTGCCTGGAGTATGGGGGGACCCCAGCATTTT.

The table lists this clone with a few counts. CDR3 in amino acids: CAISPDSTDYGYTF. DNA for the CDR3: TGTGCCATCAGTCCGGACAGCACTGACTATGGCTACACCTTC. V gene TRBV10-3 combines with J gene TRBJ1-2; TRBD1 might be the D (6 bases). The CDR3 runs 14 residues. V gave up 5 bases and J gave up 3 bases, with 13 bases separating them. Germline-derived CDR1 and CDR2 are ENHRY and SYGVKD.

The chain is built from TRBV5-1 and TRBJ2-3; 9 bases agree with TRBD2. V shed 1 base and J 2 bases; nucleotides not matched to a gene: 8. Germline loops: CDR1 SGHRS, CDR2 YFSETQ. The CDR3 sequence is 17 residues long. For the CDR3, the DNA is TGCGCCAGCAGCTTGCGGCCTAGCGGGGACTTCACAGATACGCAGTATTTT. Amino acid sequence: CASSLRPSGDFTDTQYF.

The rearrangement joins TRBV5-6 to TRBJ2-7; no firm D call. The V gene lost 4 bases and the J gene lost 4 bases, with 6 bases spanning the gap. CDR3 length: 11 residues. The germline CDR1 and CDR2 sequences are SGHDT and YYEEEE. CDR3 coding DNA: TGTGCCAGCAGCGAGTGGTACGAGCAGTACTTC. It encodes CASSEWYEQYF.

The chain links TRBV27 to TRBJ1-2; 7 bases agree with TRBD1. CDR1 is MNHEY and CDR2 is SMNVEV in the germline V gene (reference sequence). The junction had 7 bases not matched to a gene; V was cut back by 2 bases and J by 1 base. There are 16 residues in the CDR3. The CDR3 sequence: CASSLLQGSLNYGYTF. For the CDR3, the DNA is TGTGCCAGCAGTTTACTACAGGGGTCCCTTAACTATGGCTACACCTTC.

This clone was counted a single time. The rearrangement joins TRBV30 to TRBJ2-4; 9 bases fit TRBD1. This CDR3 comprises 11 residues. V gave up 7 bases and J gave up 8 bases; unmatched junction bases: 3. Germline assignment: CDR1 GTSNPN and CDR2 SVGIG (reference sequence). The CDR3 protein is CALGQGHIQYF. The CDR3 region has the DNA TGTGCCTTGGGACAGGGCCACATTCAGTACTTC.

The chain employs TRBV19 and TRBJ2-3; D is unclear. CDR3 length: 12 residues. Trimming pared 8 bases from V and 3 bases from J, leaving 9 bases between. From germline, CDR1 is LNHDA and CDR2 SQIVND (reference sequence). CDR3 DNA sequence: TGTGCCAGTTCGGTAAAAACAGATACGCAGTATTTT. Residues: CASSVKTDTQYF.

This sequence joins TRBV5-8 and TRBJ2-3; 10 bases are a match to TRBD2. V lost 4 bases to trimming and J lost 2 bases; unmatched junction nucleotides: 13. The CDR3 contains 18 residues. Germline-derived CDR1 and CDR2 are SGHTS and YDEGEE. The CDR3 loop reads CASSESRASGGNTDTQYF. CDR3 coding DNA: TGTGCCAGCAGCGAGAGTCGGGCTAGCGGGGGTAACACAGATACGCAGTATTTT.

V and J are TRBV29-1 and TRBJ2-5; 7 bases map to TRBD2. The germline CDR1 and CDR2 sequences are SQVTM and ANQGSEA. V lost 4 bases and J lost 5; bases outside the gene matches: 7. The CDR3 sequence is 13 residues long. The CDR3: CSVVGGVAETQYF. The CDR3, as DNA: TGCAGCGTTGTGGGGGGGGTTGCGGAGACCCAGTACTTC.

The V gene is TRBV14, the J gene TRBJ2-3, with TRBD2 identical over 9 bases. The CDR3 is 15 residues long. Germline V gives CDR1 SGHDN, CDR2 FVKESK. Trimming cost V 4 bases and J 5 bases; bases outside gene matches: 7. The CDR3: CASSRDPAGGDTQYF. CDR3 in DNA: TGTGCCAGCAGCCGCGACCCAGCGGGAGGAGATACGCAGTATTTT. Variable domain in full (rest from reference TRBV14 and TRBJ2-3): EAGVTQFPSHSVIEKGQTVTLRCDPISGHDNLYWYRRVMGKEIKFLLHFVKESKQDESGMPNNRFLAERTGGTYSTLKVQPAELEDSGVYFCASSRDPAGGDTQYFGPGTRLTVL.

The sample holds one count of this clone. V usage is TRBV5-1 and J usage is TRBJ2-1; D might be TRBD2 (6 bases). The CDR3 has 13 amino acids. Germline values: CDR1 SGHRS, CDR2 YFSETQ. Between the trimmed V and J ends, which lost 0 bases and 12 bases, there was a span of 13 bases. The CDR3 is CASSLGSGTLQFF. CDR3 DNA sequence: TGCGCCAGCAGCTTGGGGTCCGGGACTCTGCAGTTCTTC.

V usage is TRBV7-2 and J usage is TRBJ2-5, with 12 bases identical to TRBD1. Germline assignment: CDR1 SGHTA and CDR2 FQGNSA. The J segment lost 5 bases and the V segment lost 5 bases, leaving 12 bases of the junction unmatched. CDR3 length: 17 residues. Here the CDR3 reads CASSRIGTGGALETQYF. For the CDR3, the DNA is TGTGCCAGCAGCCGTATAGGGACAGGGGGCGCTTTGGAGACCCAGTACTTC.

The chain is built from TRBV27 and TRBJ1-2; D unresolved. Germline V gene data show CDR1 as MNHEY and CDR2 as SMNVEV (reference sequence). The V and J ends lost 3 bases and 3 bases respectively, with 8 bases between them. The CDR3 totals 13 residues. CDR3 sequence reads: CASSLSRDYGYTF. The CDR3 DNA is TGTGCCAGCAGTTTGAGTCGGGACTATGGCTACACCTTC.

The chain couples TRBV30 to TRBJ1-2; TRBD1 aligns across 9 bases. This CDR3 contains 16 residues. With V trimmed by 0 bases and J by 1 base, 6 bases remained unmatched. From germline, CDR1 is GTSNPN and CDR2 SVGIG (reference sequence). CDR3 bases: TGTGCCTGGAGTGTGGACAGGGGACTCTATAACTATGGCTACACCTTC. Translation gives CAWSVDRGLYNYGYTF.

V usage is TRBV7-8 and J usage is TRBJ2-7; D unresolved. The CDR3 has 14 residues. V dropped 1 base and J dropped 4 bases, with 11 bases sitting between them. CDR1 is SGHVS, CDR2 FQNEAQ, per germline. Written as DNA, the CDR3 is TGTGCCAGCAGCTTAGGTTGGGCAGGATACGAGCAGTACTTC. Translating gives CASSLGWAGYEQYF.

This chain joins TRBV7-9 and TRBJ2-2; 8 positions match TRBD1. J was trimmed by 6 bases and V by 4 bases; bases with no gene match: 10. CDR1 is SEHNR, CDR2 FQNEAQ, per germline (reference sequence). This CDR3 is 16 amino acids long. In nucleotides, the CDR3 is TGTGCCAGCAGCTACCCCTCAGGGGGCGCCTCCGGGGAGCTGTTTTTT. It specifies CASSYPSGGASGELFF.

The chain combines TRBV13 with TRBJ1-1, with 9 bases aligning to TRBD1. This CDR3 is 17 amino acids long. From germline, CDR1 is PRHDT and CDR2 FYEKMQ (reference sequence). V dropped 8 bases and J dropped 0; count of bases not matched to a gene: 13. The CDR3 region is CASRIGQGTRMNTEAFF. The CDR3 DNA sequence: TGTGCCAGCCGAATAGGACAGGGGACGCGAATGAACACTGAAGCTTTCTTT.